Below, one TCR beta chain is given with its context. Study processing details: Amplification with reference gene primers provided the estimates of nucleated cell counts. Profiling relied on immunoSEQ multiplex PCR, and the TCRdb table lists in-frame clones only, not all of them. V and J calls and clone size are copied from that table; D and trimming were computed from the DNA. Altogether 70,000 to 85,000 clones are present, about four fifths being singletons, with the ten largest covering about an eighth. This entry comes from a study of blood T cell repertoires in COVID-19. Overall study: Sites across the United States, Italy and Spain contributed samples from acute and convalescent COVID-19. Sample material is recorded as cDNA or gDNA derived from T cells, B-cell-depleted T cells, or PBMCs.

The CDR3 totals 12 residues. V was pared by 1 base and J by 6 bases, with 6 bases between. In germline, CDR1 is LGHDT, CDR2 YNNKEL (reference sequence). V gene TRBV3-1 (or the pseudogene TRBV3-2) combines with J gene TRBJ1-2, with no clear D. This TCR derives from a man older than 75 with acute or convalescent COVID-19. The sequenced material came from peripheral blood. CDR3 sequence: CASSQVTDGYTF. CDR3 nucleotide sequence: TGTGCCAGCAGCCAAGTCACAGATGGCTACACCTTC.